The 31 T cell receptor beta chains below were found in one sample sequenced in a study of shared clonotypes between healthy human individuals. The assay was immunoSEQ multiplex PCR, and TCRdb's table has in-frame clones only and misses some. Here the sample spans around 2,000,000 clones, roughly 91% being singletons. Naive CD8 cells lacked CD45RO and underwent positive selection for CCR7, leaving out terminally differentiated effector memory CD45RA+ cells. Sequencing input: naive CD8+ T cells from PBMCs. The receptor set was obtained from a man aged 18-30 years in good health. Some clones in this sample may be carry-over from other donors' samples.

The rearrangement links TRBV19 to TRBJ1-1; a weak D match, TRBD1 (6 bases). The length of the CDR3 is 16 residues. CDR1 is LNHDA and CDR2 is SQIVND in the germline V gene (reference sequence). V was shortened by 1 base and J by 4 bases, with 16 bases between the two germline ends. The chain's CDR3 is CASSIGRGGVSTEAFF. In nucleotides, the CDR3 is TGTGCCAGTAGTATAGGCAGGGGAGGTGTGAGCACTGAAGCTTTCTTT. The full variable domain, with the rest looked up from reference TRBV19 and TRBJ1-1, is DGGITQSPKYLFRKEGQNVTLSCEQNLNHDAMYWYRQDPGQGLRLIYYSQIVNDFQKGDIAEGYSVSREKKESFPLTVTSAQKNPTAFYLCASSIGRGGVSTEAFFGQGTRLTVV.

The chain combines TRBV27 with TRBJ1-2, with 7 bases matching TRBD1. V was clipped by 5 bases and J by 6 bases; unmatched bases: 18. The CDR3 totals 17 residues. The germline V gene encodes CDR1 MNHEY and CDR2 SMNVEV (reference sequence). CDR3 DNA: TGTGCCAGCAGTCGAACCCGGAGGGCAGGGGGATTTGATGGCTACACCTTC. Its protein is CASSRTRRAGGFDGYTF.

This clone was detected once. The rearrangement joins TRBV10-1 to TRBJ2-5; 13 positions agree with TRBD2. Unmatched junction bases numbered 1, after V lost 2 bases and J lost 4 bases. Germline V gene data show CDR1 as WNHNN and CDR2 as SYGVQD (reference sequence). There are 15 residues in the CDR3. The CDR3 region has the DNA TGCGCCAGCAGTGAGGGGACTAGCGGGATAGAGACCCAGTACTTC. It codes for CASSEGTSGIETQYF.

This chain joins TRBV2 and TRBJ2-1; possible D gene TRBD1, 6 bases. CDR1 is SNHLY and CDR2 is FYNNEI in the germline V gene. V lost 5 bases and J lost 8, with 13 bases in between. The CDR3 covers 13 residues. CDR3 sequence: CASSTPDRYEQFF. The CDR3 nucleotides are TGTGCCAGCAGTACTCCCGACAGGTATGAGCAGTTCTTC.

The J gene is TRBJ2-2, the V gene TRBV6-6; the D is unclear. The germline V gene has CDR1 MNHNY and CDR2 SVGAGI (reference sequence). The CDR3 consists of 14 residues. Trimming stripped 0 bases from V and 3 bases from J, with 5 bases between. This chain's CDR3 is CASSYSSYTGELFF. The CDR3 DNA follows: TGTGCCAGCAGTTACTCTAGCTACACCGGGGAGCTGTTTTTT.

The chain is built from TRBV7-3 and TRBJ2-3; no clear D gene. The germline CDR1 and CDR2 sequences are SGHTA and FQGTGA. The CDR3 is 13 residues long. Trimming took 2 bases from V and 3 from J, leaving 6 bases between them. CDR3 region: CASSLLETDTQYF. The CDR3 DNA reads TGTGCCAGCAGCTTACTGGAGACAGATACGCAGTATTTT.

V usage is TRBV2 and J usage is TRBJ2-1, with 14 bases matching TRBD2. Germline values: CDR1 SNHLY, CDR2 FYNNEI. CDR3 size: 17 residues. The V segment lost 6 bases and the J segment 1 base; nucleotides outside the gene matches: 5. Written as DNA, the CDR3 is TGTGCCAGCAGCGACCGACTAGCGGGAGGGTCCTACAATGAGCAGTTCTTC. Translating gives CASSDRLAGGSYNEQFF.

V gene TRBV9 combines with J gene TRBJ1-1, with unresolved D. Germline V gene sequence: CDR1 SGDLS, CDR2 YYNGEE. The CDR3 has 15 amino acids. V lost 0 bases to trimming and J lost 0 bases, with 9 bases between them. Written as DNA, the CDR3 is TGTGCCAGCAGCGTAGAAGGGCAGCTGAACACTGAAGCTTTCTTT. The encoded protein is CASSVEGQLNTEAFF.

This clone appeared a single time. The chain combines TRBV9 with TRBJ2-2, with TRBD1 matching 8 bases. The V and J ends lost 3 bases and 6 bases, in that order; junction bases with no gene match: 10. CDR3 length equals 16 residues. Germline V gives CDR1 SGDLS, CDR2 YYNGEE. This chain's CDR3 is CASSDPGQGASGELFF. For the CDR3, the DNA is TGTGCCAGCAGCGACCCCGGGCAGGGGGCGTCCGGGGAGCTGTTTTTT.

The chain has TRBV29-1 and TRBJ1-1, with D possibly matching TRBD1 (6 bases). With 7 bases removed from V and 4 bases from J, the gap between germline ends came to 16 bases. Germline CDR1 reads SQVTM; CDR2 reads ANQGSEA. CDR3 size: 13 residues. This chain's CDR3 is CSALTGGSTEAFF. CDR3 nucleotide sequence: TGCAGCGCTTTGACAGGCGGTAGCACTGAAGCTTTCTTT.

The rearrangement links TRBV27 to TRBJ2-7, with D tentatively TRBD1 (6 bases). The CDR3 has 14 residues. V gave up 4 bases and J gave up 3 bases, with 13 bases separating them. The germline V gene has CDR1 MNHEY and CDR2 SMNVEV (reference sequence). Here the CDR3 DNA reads TGTGCCAGCAGTTCGATGGGACAAGGCTACGAGCAGTACTTC. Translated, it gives CASSSMGQGYEQYF.

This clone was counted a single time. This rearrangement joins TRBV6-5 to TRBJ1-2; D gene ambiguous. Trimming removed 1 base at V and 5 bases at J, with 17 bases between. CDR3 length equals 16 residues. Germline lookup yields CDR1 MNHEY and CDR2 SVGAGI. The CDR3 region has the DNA TGTGCCAGCAGTTACTTGGAGACCACGGATCGTTATGGCTACACCTTC. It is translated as CASSYLETTDRYGYTF.

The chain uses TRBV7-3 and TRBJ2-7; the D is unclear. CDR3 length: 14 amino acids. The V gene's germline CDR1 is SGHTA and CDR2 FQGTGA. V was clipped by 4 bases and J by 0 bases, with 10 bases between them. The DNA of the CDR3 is TGTGCCAGCAGCTCCGACACGGCCTCCTACGAGCAGTACTTC. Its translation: CASSSDTASYEQYF.

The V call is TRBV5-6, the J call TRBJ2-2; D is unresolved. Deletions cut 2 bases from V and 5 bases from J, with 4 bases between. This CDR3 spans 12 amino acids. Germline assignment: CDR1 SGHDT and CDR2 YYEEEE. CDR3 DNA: TGTGCCAGCAGCTTCCCTACCGGGGAGCTGTTTTTT. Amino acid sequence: CASSFPTGELFF.

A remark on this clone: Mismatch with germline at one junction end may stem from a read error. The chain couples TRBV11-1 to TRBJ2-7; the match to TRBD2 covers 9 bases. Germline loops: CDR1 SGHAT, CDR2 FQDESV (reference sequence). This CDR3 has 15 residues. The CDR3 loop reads CASSFSSGSSYEQYF. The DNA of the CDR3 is TGTGCCAGTAGCTTTAGTAGCGGGAGCTCCTACGAGCAGTACTTC. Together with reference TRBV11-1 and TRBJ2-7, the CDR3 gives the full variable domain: EAEVAQSPRYKITEKSQAVAFWCDPISGHATLYWYRQILGQGPELLVQFQDESVVDDSQLPKDRFSAERLKGVDSTLKIQPAELGDSAMYLCASSFSSGSSYEQYFGPGTRLTVT.

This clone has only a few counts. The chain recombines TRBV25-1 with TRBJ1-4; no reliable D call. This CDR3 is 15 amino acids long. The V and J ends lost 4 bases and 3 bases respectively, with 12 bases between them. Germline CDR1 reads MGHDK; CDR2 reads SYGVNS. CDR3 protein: CASSGSRAANEKLFF. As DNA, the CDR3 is TGTGCCAGCAGTGGGTCACGGGCAGCTAATGAAAAACTGTTTTTT.

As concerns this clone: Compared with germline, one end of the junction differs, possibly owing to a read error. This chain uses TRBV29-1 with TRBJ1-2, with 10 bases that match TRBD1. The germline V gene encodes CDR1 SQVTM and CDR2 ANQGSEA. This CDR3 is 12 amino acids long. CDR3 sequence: CSAWDRGFGHTF. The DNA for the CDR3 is TGCAGCGCTTGGGACAGGGGTTTTGGCCACACCTTC.

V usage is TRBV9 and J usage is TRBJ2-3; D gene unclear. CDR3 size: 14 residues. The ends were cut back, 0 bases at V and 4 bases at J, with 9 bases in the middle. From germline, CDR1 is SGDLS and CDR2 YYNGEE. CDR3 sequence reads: CASSVESVADTQYF. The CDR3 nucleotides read TGTGCCAGCAGCGTAGAAAGTGTGGCAGATACGCAGTATTTT. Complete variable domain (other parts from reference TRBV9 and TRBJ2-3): DSGVTQTPKHLITATGQRVTLRCSPRSGDLSVYWYQQSLDQGLQFLIQYYNGEERAKGNILERFSAQQFPDLHSELNLSSLELGDSALYFCASSVESVADTQYFGPGTRLTVL.

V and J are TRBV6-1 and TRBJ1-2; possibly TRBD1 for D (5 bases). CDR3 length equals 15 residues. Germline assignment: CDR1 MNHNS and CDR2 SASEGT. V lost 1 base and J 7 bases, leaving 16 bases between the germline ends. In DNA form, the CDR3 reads TGTGCCAGCAGTGAAGGATCGGGACGAGGGCCTGGCTACACCTTC. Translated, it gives CASSEGSGRGPGYTF.

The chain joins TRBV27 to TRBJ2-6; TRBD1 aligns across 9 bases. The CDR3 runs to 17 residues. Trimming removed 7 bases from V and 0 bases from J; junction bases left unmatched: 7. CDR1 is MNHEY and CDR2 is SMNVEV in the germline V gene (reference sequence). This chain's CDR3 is CASIGQGTNSGANVLTF. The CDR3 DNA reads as TGTGCCAGCATCGGACAGGGGACCAACTCTGGGGCCAACGTCCTGACTTTC.

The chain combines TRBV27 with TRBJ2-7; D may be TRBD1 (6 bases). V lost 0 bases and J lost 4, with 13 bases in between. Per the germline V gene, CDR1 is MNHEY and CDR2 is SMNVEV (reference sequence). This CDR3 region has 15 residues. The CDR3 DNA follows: TGTGCCAGCAGTTTATCCAGGGGACCTTTTTACGAGCAGTACTTC. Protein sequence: CASSLSRGPFYEQYF.

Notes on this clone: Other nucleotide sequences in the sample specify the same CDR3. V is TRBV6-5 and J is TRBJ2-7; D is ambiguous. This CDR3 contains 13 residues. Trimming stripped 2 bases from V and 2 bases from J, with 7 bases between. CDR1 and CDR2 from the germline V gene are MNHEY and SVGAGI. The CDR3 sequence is CASSYGRAYEQYF. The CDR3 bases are TGTGCCAGCAGTTACGGGCGAGCCTACGAGCAGTACTTC.

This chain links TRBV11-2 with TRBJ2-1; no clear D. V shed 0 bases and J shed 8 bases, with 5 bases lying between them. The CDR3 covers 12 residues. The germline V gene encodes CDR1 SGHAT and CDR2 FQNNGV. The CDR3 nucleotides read TGTGCCAGCAGCTTAGATATGTATGAGCAGTTCTTC. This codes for CASSLDMYEQFF. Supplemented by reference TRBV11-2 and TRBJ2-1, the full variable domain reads EAGVAQSPRYKIIEKRQSVAFWCNPISGHATLYWYQQILGQGPKLLIQFQNNGVVDDSQLPKDRFSAERLKGVDSTLKIQPAKLEDSAVYLCASSLDMYEQFFGPGTRLTVL.

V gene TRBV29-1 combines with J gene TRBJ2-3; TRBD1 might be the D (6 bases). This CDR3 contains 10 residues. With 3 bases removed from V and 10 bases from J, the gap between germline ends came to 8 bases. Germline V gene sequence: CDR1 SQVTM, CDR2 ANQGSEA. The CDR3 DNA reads TGCAGCGTTGAGGGGGCGCCGCAGTATTTT. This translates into CSVEGAPQYF.

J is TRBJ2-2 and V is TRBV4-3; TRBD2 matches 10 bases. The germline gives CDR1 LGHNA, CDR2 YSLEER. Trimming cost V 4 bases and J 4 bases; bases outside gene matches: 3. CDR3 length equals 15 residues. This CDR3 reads CASSPRTSGTGELFF. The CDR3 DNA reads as TGCGCCAGCAGCCCAAGGACTAGCGGCACCGGGGAGCTGTTTTTT.

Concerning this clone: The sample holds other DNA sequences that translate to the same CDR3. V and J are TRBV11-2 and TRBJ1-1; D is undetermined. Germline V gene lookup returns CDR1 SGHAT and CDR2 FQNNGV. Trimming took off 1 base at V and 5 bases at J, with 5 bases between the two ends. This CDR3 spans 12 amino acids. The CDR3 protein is CASSLVRTEAFF. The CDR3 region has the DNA TGTGCCAGCAGCTTAGTCAGGACTGAAGCTTTCTTT. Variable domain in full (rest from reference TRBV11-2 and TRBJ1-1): EAGVAQSPRYKIIEKRQSVAFWCNPISGHATLYWYQQILGQGPKLLIQFQNNGVVDDSQLPKDRFSAERLKGVDSTLKIQPAKLEDSAVYLCASSLVRTEAFFGQGTRLTVV.

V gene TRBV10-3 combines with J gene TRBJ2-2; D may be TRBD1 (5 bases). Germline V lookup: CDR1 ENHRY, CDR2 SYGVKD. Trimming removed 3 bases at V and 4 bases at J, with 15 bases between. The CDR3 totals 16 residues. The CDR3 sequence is CAISDAGMGGTGELFF. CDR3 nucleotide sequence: TGTGCCATCAGTGATGCAGGGATGGGTGGCACCGGGGAGCTGTTTTTT.

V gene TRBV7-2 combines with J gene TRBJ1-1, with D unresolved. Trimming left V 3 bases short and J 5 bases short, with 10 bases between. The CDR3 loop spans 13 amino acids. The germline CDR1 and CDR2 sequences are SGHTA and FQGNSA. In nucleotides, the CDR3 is TGTGCCAGCAGCTTCGGGGTGGAGACTGAAGCTTTCTTT. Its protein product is CASSFGVETEAFF.

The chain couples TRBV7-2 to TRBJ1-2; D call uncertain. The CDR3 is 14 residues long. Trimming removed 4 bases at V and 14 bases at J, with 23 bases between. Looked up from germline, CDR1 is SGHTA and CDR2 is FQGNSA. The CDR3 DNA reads TGTGCCAGCAGCTCCCGACGGGGTCAGGACCAACCTACCTTC. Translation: CASSSRRGQDQPTF.

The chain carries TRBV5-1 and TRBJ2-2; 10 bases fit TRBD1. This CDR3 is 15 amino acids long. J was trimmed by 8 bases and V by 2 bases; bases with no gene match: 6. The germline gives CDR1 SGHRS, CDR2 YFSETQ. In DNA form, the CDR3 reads TGCGCCAGCAGCTTATGGACAGGGGGATCTGGGGAGCTGTTTTTT. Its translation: CASSLWTGGSGELFF.

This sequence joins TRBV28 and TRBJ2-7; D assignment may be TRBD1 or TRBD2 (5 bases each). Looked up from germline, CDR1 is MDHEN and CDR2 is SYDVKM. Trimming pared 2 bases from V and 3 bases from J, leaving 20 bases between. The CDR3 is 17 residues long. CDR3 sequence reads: CASSLPRGGSFLYEQYF. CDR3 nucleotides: TGTGCCAGCAGTTTACCTCGGGGCGGGTCTTTCCTCTACGAGCAGTACTTC.